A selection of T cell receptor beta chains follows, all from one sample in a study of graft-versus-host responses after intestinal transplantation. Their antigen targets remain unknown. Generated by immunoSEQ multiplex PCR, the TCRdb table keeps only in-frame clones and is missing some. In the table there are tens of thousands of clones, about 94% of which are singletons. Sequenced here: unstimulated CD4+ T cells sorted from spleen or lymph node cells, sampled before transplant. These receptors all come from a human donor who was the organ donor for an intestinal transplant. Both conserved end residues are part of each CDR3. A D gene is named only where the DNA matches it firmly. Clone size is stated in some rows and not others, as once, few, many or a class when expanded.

CDR3aa: CASSIADSGQPQHF
CDR3nt: TGTGCCAGTAGTATCGCGGACAGCGGGCAGCCCCAGCATTTT
d_gene: NA
len: 14
j_gene: TRBJ1-5
abundance: NA
v_gene: TRBV19

CDR3aa: CASSQPWKTAGLGGYTF
CDR3nt: TGCGCCAGCAGCCAACCCTGGAAGACAGCGGGTCTTGGAGGCTACACCTTC
d_gene: NA
len: 17
j_gene: TRBJ1-2
abundance: NA
v_gene: TRBV4-1

CDR3aa: CASSVGASGGTIQETQYF
CDR3nt: TGTGCCAGCAGCGTAGGGGCTAGCGGGGGGACAATCCAAGAGACCCAGTACTTC
d_gene: TRBD2
len: 18
j_gene: TRBJ2-5
abundance: NA
v_gene: TRBV9

CDR3aa: CASSYSQGNGEAFF
CDR3nt: TGTGCCAGCAGTTACTCACAAGGGAATGGTGAAGCTTTCTTT
d_gene: NA
len: 14
j_gene: TRBJ1-1
abundance: NA
v_gene: TRBV6-6

CDR3aa: CASSQTSGLTGGDTQYF
CDR3nt: TGCGCCAGCAGCCAAACCTCAGGGCTAACAGGCGGGGATACGCAGTATTTT
d_gene: NA
len: 17
j_gene: TRBJ2-3
abundance: NA
v_gene: TRBV4-3

CDR3aa: CASSQSRGTGRNTEAFF
CDR3nt: TGCGCCAGCAGCCAATCCCGAGGGACAGGGAGGAACACTGAAGCTTTCTTT
d_gene: TRBD1
len: 17
j_gene: TRBJ1-1
abundance: NA
v_gene: TRBV4-3

CDR3aa: CASSDGTSYGYTF
CDR3nt: TGCGCCAGCAGCGACGGGACTTCCTATGGCTACACCTTC
d_gene: NA
len: 13
j_gene: TRBJ1-2
abundance: NA
v_gene: TRBV5-1

CDR3aa: CASSVDLMTPLHF
CDR3nt: TGCGCCAGCAGCGTTGACCTCATGACACCCCTCCACTTT
d_gene: NA
len: 13
j_gene: TRBJ1-6
abundance: NA
v_gene: TRBV5-1

CDR3aa: CASSERHSGGAINIQYF
CDR3nt: TGTGCCAGCAGTGAAAGGCATAGCGGGGGGGCCATAAACATTCAGTACTTC
d_gene: TRBD2
len: 17
j_gene: TRBJ2-4
abundance: NA
v_gene: TRBV6-1

CDR3aa: CASSQGPGANVLTF
CDR3nt: TGTGCCAGTAGTCAGGGCCCTGGGGCCAACGTCCTGACTTTC
d_gene: NA
len: 14
j_gene: TRBJ2-6
abundance: once
v_gene: TRBV19

CDR3aa: CASSYSGQNTGELFF
CDR3nt: TGTGCCAGCAGTTACTCCGGCCAGAACACCGGGGAGCTGTTTTTT
d_gene: NA
len: 15
j_gene: TRBJ2-2
abundance: NA
v_gene: TRBV6-6

CDR3aa: CASSFSALLGTEAFF
CDR3nt: TGTGCCAGCAGCTTCTCCGCCTTACTGGGAACTGAAGCTTTCTTT
d_gene: NA
len: 15
j_gene: TRBJ1-1
abundance: NA
v_gene: TRBV11-2

CDR3aa: CASSYEALDNEQFF
CDR3nt: TGTGCCAGCAGTTACGAAGCACTAGACAATGAGCAGTTCTTC
d_gene: NA
len: 14
j_gene: TRBJ2-1
abundance: NA
v_gene: TRBV6-5

CDR3aa: CASSLRGGTKNIQYF
CDR3nt: TGTGCCAGCAGTTTACGGGGGGGTACCAAAAACATTCAGTACTTC
d_gene: TRBD2
len: 15
j_gene: TRBJ2-4
abundance: NA
v_gene: TRBV27

CDR3aa: CASSLDGSSYNEQFF
CDR3nt: TGCGCCAGCAGCTTGGACGGAAGCTCCTACAATGAGCAGTTCTTC
d_gene: NA
len: 15
j_gene: TRBJ2-1
abundance: NA
v_gene: TRBV5-1

CDR3aa: CASSYGVNTDTQYF
CDR3nt: TGCGCCAGCAGTTATGGCGTTAACACAGATACGCAGTATTTT
d_gene: NA
len: 14
j_gene: TRBJ2-3
abundance: NA
v_gene: TRBV5-1

CDR3aa: CAWSQWANIQYF
CDR3nt: TGTGCCTGGAGTCAATGGGCGAACATTCAGTACTTC
d_gene: NA
len: 12
j_gene: TRBJ2-4
abundance: NA
v_gene: TRBV30

CDR3aa: CASSLLDTQYF
CDR3nt: TGTGCCAGCAGTCTATTAGATACGCAGTATTTT
d_gene: NA
len: 11
j_gene: TRBJ2-3
abundance: NA
v_gene: TRBV11-3

CDR3aa: CASSRGPSGSGDTQYF
CDR3nt: TGTGCCAGCAGCCGAGGCCCCAGCGGTAGCGGAGATACGCAGTATTTT
d_gene: NA
len: 16
j_gene: TRBJ2-3
abundance: NA
v_gene: TRBV5-4

CDR3aa: CASSTGQGGETQYF
CDR3nt: TGTGCCAGCAGCACCGGACAGGGGGGCGAGACCCAGTACTTC
d_gene: TRBD1
len: 14
j_gene: TRBJ2-5
abundance: NA
v_gene: TRBV7-9

CDR3aa: CASSPQVDTEAFF
CDR3nt: TGTGCCAGCTCTCCACAGGTCGACACTGAAGCTTTCTTT
d_gene: NA
len: 13
j_gene: TRBJ1-1
abundance: NA
v_gene: TRBV18

CDR3aa: CASSLIQDGPSYEQYF
CDR3nt: TGTGCCAGCAGCCTTATACAGGACGGTCCCTCCTACGAGCAGTACTTC
d_gene: NA
len: 16
j_gene: TRBJ2-7
abundance: NA
v_gene: TRBV11-2

CDR3aa: CASSGQGVVEQYF
CDR3nt: TGTGCCAGCAGTGGGCAGGGGGTCGTAGAGCAGTACTTC
d_gene: TRBD1
len: 13
j_gene: TRBJ2-7
abundance: NA
v_gene: TRBV2